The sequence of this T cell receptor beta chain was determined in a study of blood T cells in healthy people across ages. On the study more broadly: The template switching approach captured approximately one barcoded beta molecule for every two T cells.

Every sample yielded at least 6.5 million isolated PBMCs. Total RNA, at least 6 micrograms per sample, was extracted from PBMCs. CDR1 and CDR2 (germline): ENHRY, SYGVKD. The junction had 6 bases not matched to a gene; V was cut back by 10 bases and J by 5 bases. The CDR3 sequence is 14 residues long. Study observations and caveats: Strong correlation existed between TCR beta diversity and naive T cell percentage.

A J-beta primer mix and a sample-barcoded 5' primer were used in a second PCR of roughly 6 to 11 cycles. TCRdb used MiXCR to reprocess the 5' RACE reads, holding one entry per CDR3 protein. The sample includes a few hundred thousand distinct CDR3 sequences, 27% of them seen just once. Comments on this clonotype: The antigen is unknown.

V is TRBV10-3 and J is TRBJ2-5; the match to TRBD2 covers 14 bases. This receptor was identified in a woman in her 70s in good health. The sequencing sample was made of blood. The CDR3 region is CASGTSGSGETQYF. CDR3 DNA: TGTGCCAGTGGGACTAGCGGGAGTGGTGAGACCCAGTACTTC.